This T cell receptor beta chain emerged from a study of technical replicates of blood from several donors. The CDR3 is 18 residues long. Germline V CDR1 and CDR2: MGHRA, YSYEKL. The ends lost 0 bases at V and 9 bases at J; junction bases unmatched: 11. Clones were read by immunoSEQ multiplex PCR, and TCRdb kept only the in-frame ones, dropping some. The sample lists 75,000 to 95,000 clones; 80% to 95% were seen once. This TCR was recovered from a human donor in good health. Source material: T cells isolated from PBMCs. The rearrangement links TRBV4-1 to TRBJ2-1; 13 nucleotides agree with TRBD2. CDR3 sequence: CASSQDSRTSGSGGEQFF. The CDR3 DNA sequence: TGCGCCAGCAGCCAAGACTCTCGGACTAGCGGGAGCGGGGGTGAGCAGTTCTTC.